This entry lists 14 T cell receptor beta chains sequenced from one sample in a study of cytomegalovirus exposure and HLA in healthy donors. Vbeta (60) and Jbeta (13) primers were used in the PCR. Method: immunoSEQ multiplex PCR; TCRdb's copy keeps in-frame clones and lacks some. This sample carries approximately 210,000 clones, around 79% of them seen once, and the ten largest clones take 1.5%. Sequenced input: PBMCs. The receptors originated from a girl under 18 in good health and CMV-seropositive.

CDR3 region: CASSLGTLTGAEQFF. DNA of the CDR3: TGTGCCAGCAGCTTAGGAACCCTGACAGGGGCTGAGCAGTTCTTC. The rearrangement uses TRBV11-2 and TRBJ2-1, with 8 bases fitting TRBD1. V shed 1 base, J shed 9 bases, and the junction held 8 bases outside the gene matches. The V gene's germline CDR1 is SGHAT and CDR2 FQNNGV. The CDR3 sequence is 15 residues long. Supplemented by reference TRBV11-2 and TRBJ2-1, the full variable domain reads EAGVAQSPRYKIIEKRQSVAFWCNPISGHATLYWYQQILGQGPKLLIQFQNNGVVDDSQLPKDRFSAERLKGVDSTLKIQPAKLEDSAVYLCASSLGTLTGAEQFFGPGTRLTVL.

The CDR3 nucleotides are TGTGCCAGCAGTTTATCGACTGGGGGCGTAGGCTATGGCTACACCTTC. Translated: CASSLSTGGVGYGYTF. The rearrangement uses TRBV27 and TRBJ1-2, with D possibly matching TRBD1 (6 bases). Germline CDR1 and CDR2: MNHEY and SMNVEV (reference sequence). The CDR3 sequence is 16 residues long. V was clipped by 0 bases and J by 4 bases, with 15 bases between them.

The genes are TRBV10-1 and TRBJ2-1; 13 nucleotides match TRBD2. This CDR3 spans 16 amino acids. Germline trimming cut 6 bases from V and 4 bases from J; bases unmatched to any gene: 6. In germline, CDR1 is WNHNN, CDR2 SYGVQD (reference sequence). The CDR3 loop reads CASSRGTSGAYNEQFF. The CDR3 nucleotides are TGCGCCAGCAGCCGCGGGACTAGCGGGGCTTACAATGAGCAGTTCTTC.

This clone was picked up a small number of times. This chain uses TRBV5-3 with TRBJ2-7; D possibly corresponds to TRBD2 (5 bases). TRBV5-3 is given ORF status, its function remaining uncertain. The length of the CDR3 is 14 residues. Trimming shortened V by 0 bases and J by 4 bases, and 11 bases separated the two germline ends. The CDR3 DNA follows: TGTGCCAGAAGCTTGGGTGGACTCCATTACGAGCAGTACTTC. It specifies CARSLGGLHYEQYF.

This clone was seen only a few times. This same CDR3 is encoded by further DNA sequences in the sample. The chain combines TRBV5-1 with TRBJ2-3, with 8 positions matching TRBD2. Germline CDR1 is SGHRS and CDR2 is YFSETQ. The CDR3 sequence is 15 residues long. The V segment lost 0 bases and the J segment 1 base; nucleotides outside the gene matches: 1. The CDR3 reads CASSLGSGGTDTQYF. As DNA, the CDR3 is TGCGCCAGCAGCTTGGGTAGCGGGGGCACAGATACGCAGTATTTT.

The chain couples TRBV10-3 to TRBJ1-5, with D unresolved. This CDR3 region has 14 residues. V was shortened by 6 bases and J by 2 bases, with 11 bases between the two germline ends. Germline V lookup: CDR1 ENHRY, CDR2 SYGVKD. The DNA for the CDR3 is TGTGCCATCAGCCCGGGTTTGGGCAATCAGCCCCAGCATTTT. As protein: CAISPGLGNQPQHF.

The sample holds a few counts of this clone. The chain has TRBV29-1 and TRBJ2-7, with 7 bases identical to TRBD1. V was clipped by 6 bases and J by 2 bases; unmatched bases: 7. This CDR3 has 13 amino acids. From germline, CDR1 is SQVTM and CDR2 ANQGSEA. In DNA, the CDR3 is TGCAGCGTAGCCCGGGACAGTCCCTACGAGCAGTACTTC. This gives the protein CSVARDSPYEQYF.

The chain employs TRBV11-3 and TRBJ2-7; D remains ambiguous. Germline CDR1 SGHNT, CDR2 YENEEA. This CDR3 is 12 amino acids long. Trimming pared 6 bases from V and 1 base from J, leaving 7 bases between. CDR3 region: CASRRDSYEQYF. The DNA for the CDR3 is TGTGCCAGCAGAAGAGATTCCTACGAGCAGTACTTC.

In DNA form, the CDR3 reads TGTGCCAGCAGTGAGGGGATAGCGGGGGGCAATGAGCAGTTCTTC. Encoded protein: CASSEGIAGGNEQFF. This chain connects TRBV2 to TRBJ2-1; 10 nucleotides align to TRBD2. The J segment lost 6 bases and the V segment lost 3 bases, leaving 5 bases of the junction unmatched. The CDR3 is made up of 15 amino acids. CDR1 and CDR2 from the germline V gene are SNHLY and FYNNEI. Full variable domain (outside the CDR3, taken from reference TRBV2 and TRBJ2-1): EPEVTQTPSHQVTQMGQEVILRCVPISNHLYFYWYRQILGQKVEFLVSFYNNEISEKSEIFDDQFSVERPDGSNFTLKIRSTKLEDSAMYFCASSEGIAGGNEQFFGPGTRLTVL.

The chain combines TRBV19 with TRBJ2-2; 10 bases map to TRBD2. Germline CDR1 and CDR2: LNHDA and SQIVND (reference sequence). The CDR3 runs to 15 residues. The V gene end was trimmed by 7 bases and the J gene end by 6 bases; junction bases not matched to a gene: 8. The CDR3 coding sequence is TGTGCCAGTACCCCACTAGCGGGGTCTCCCGGGGAGCTGTTTTTT. Encoded protein: CASTPLAGSPGELFF.

This chain links TRBV7-9 with TRBJ2-7, with D hard to call. This CDR3 has 10 amino acids. In germline, CDR1 is SEHNR, CDR2 FQNEAQ (reference sequence). Trimming pared 7 bases from V and 13 bases from J, leaving 14 bases between. CDR3 amino acids: CASTVYISYF. DNA of the CDR3: TGTGCCAGCACCGTATACATCTCTTACTTC.

The rearrangement links TRBV7-8 to TRBJ1-2; 11 bases are shared with TRBD1. There are 15 residues in the CDR3. Per the germline V gene, CDR1 is SGHVS and CDR2 is FQNEAQ. V gave up 5 bases and J gave up 8 bases; unmatched junction bases: 10. CDR3 DNA: TGTGCCAGCAGCATTAGGAGGGGGGACAGGGGGGGCTACACCTTC. It translates to CASSIRRGDRGGYTF.

This clone was counted a single time. V and J are TRBV6-5 and TRBJ2-2; 10 bases are a match to TRBD1. The CDR3 loop spans 16 amino acids. CDR1 is MNHEY, CDR2 SVGAGI, per germline. V trimming: 4 bases; J trimming: 6 bases; junction bases outside the gene matches: 8. The CDR3 region has the DNA TGTGCCAGCAGTTTCACCGGGACAGGGGATTCCGGGGAGCTGTTTTTT. Translation gives CASSFTGTGDSGELFF.

The chain has TRBV18 and TRBJ1-2, with 7 bases lining up with TRBD1. V was clipped by 3 bases and J by 2 bases; unmatched bases: 6. There are 15 residues in the CDR3. CDR1 and CDR2 (germline): KGHSH, LQKENI. CDR3 coding DNA: TGTGCCAGCTCACCTGCGGGACAGCCAAACTATGGCTACACCTTC. Its translation: CASSPAGQPNYGYTF.